Each of the 10 T cell receptor beta chains below was sequenced from the same sample in a study of OX40 agonist ivuxolimab in advanced cancers. The table came from immunoSEQ multiplex PCR; TCRdb's copy has only in-frame clones and leaves some out. The table lists 70,000 or so clones, 70% to 85% of them singletons. The sequencing here drew on CD4+ or CD8+ T cells sorted from blood, taken in a trial of the OX40 agonist ivuxolimab. The receptors shown here come from an adult with an advanced solid tumor such as melanoma, head and neck, liver or kidney cancer.

The chain combines TRBV5-1 with TRBJ2-1, with TRBD1 identical over 7 bases. CDR1 and CDR2 (germline): SGHRS, YFSETQ. J lost 7 bases, V lost 1 base, and 2 bases had no gene match. The CDR3 consists of 13 residues. CDR3 in DNA: TGCGCCAGCAGCTTGCTGACAGGGAATGAGCAGTTCTTC. Encoded protein: CASSLLTGNEQFF.

This chain links TRBV6-5 with TRBJ2-3, with a possible D match to TRBD2 (6 bases). The germline V and J ends were trimmed by 2 bases and 6 bases, with 15 bases remaining between them. This CDR3 contains 15 residues. Looked up from germline, CDR1 is MNHEY and CDR2 is SVGAGI. CDR3 region: CASSYGGTLSDTQYF. The DNA of the CDR3 is TGTGCCAGCAGTTACGGAGGGACTCTGAGCGATACGCAGTATTTT.

This chain joins TRBV18 and TRBJ1-2; 7 nucleotides match TRBD1. J was trimmed by 4 bases and V by 3 bases; bases with no gene match: 8. Germline loops: CDR1 KGHSH, CDR2 LQKENI. CDR3 size: 15 residues. This CDR3 reads CASSPRPGQSYGYTF. The CDR3 nucleotides are TGTGCCAGCTCACCGCGGCCGGGACAGAGCTATGGCTACACCTTC.

This chain links TRBV5-4 with TRBJ1-2; the D is unclear. The CDR3 loop spans 12 amino acids. V was clipped by 2 bases and J by 2 bases, with 4 bases between them. Germline V gives CDR1 SGHNT, CDR2 YYREEE (reference sequence). The CDR3 reads CASSFLNYGYTF. The DNA of the CDR3 is TGTGCCAGCAGCTTCCTAAACTATGGCTACACCTTC.

This chain joins TRBV25-1 and TRBJ2-7; D gene ambiguous. The CDR3 runs 14 residues. V dropped 4 bases and J dropped 1 base, with 11 bases sitting between them. CDR1 is MGHDK and CDR2 is SYGVNS in the germline V gene. CDR3 amino acids: CASSAPAPSYEQYF. The CDR3 region has the DNA TGTGCCAGCAGTGCACCAGCGCCGTCCTACGAGCAGTACTTC.

V gene TRBV7-9 combines with J gene TRBJ2-3, with TRBD2 as a possible D gene (5 bases). The V end lost 4 bases, the J end lost 3 bases, and 11 bases lay between the germline ends. There are 14 residues in the CDR3. The germline gives CDR1 SEHNR, CDR2 FQNEAQ (reference sequence). CDR3 in DNA: TGTGCCAGCAGCTCAAAACGGACTACAGATACGCAGTATTTT. Encoded protein: CASSSKRTTDTQYF.

The rearrangement uses TRBV14 and TRBJ1-2; D remains unclear. V was clipped by 4 bases and J by 4 bases, with 19 bases between them. CDR3 length: 16 residues. Looked up from germline, CDR1 is SGHDN and CDR2 is FVKESK. In nucleotides, the CDR3 is TGTGCCAGCAGCCCCCCCGAGAGAGGGCCGAGCTATGGCTACACCTTC. Amino acid sequence: CASSPPERGPSYGYTF.

V and J are TRBV4-1 and TRBJ2-7, with 8 bases fitting TRBD2. The ends lost 5 bases at V and 3 bases at J; junction bases unmatched: 21. This CDR3 spans 19 amino acids. Per germline, CDR1 MGHRA and CDR2 YSYEKL. The CDR3 here is CASSKRLNPGGGVDYEQYF. The CDR3 DNA follows: TGCGCCAGCAGCAAAAGATTGAACCCCGGGGGGGGCGTGGACTACGAGCAGTACTTC.

The J gene is TRBJ1-5, the V gene TRBV6-5; the match to TRBD1 covers 7 bases. V gave up 0 bases and J gave up 7 bases; unmatched junction bases: 6. The CDR3 has 15 amino acids. Germline V gene data show CDR1 as MNHEY and CDR2 as SVGAGI. The CDR3 is CASSYSSTGSQPQHF. CDR3 bases: TGTGCCAGCAGTTACTCGTCGACAGGGAGCCAGCCCCAGCATTTT.

The rearrangement uses TRBV4-3 and TRBJ2-7; the D gene is possibly TRBD1 (5 bases). The CDR3 runs to 14 residues. CDR1 and CDR2 from the germline V gene are LGHNA and YSLEER. Between the trimmed V and J ends, which lost 0 bases and 2 bases, there was a span of 8 bases. CDR3 sequence (DNA): TGCGCCAGCAGCCAAGAGTGGGGCCCCTACGAGCAGTACTTC. Protein: CASSQEWGPYEQYF.